The 23 T cell receptor beta chains presented below share a single source sample, sequenced in a study of blood T cell repertoires in COVID-19. Produced via immunoSEQ multiplex PCR; TCRdb's table is partial and in-frame only. The table includes 120,000 to 150,000 clones, 79% detected once. The sample taken for sequencing was peripheral blood. The source of these receptors is a man aged 60 to 75 with acute or convalescent COVID-19.

The rearrangement joins TRBV12-3 or TRBV12-4 to TRBJ2-2; D might be TRBD2 (5 bases). There are 13 residues in the CDR3. V was clipped by 10 bases and J by 1 base, with 10 bases between them. The CDR3 DNA follows: TGTGCCACCGCCGGGGTGAACACCGGGGAGCTGTTTTTT. As protein: CATAGVNTGELFF.

This clone was found once. V is TRBV4-1 and J is TRBJ2-1; TRBD2 matches 8 bases. The V segment lost 2 bases and the J segment 4 bases; nucleotides outside the gene matches: 4. Germline CDR1 reads MGHRA; CDR2 reads YSYEKL. CDR3 size: 15 residues. As DNA, the CDR3 is TGCGCCAGCAGCCAATATAGCGGGAATTACAATGAGCAGTTCTTC. The encoded protein is CASSQYSGNYNEQFF.

The J gene is TRBJ2-1, the V gene TRBV28, with TRBD2 matching 10 bases. The CDR3 extends over 15 amino acids. After removal of 4 bases from V and 7 bases from J, the junction contained 7 bases not matched to a gene. Germline V lookup: CDR1 MDHEN, CDR2 SYDVKM. The CDR3 spells CASSWASLAGNEQFF. The CDR3 DNA reads as TGTGCCAGCAGTTGGGCCTCACTAGCGGGAAATGAGCAGTTCTTC. Based on the CDR3 plus reference TRBV28 and TRBJ2-1, the full variable domain is DVKVTQSSRYLVKRTGEKVFLECVQDMDHENMFWYRQDPGLGLRLIYFSYDVKMKEKGDIPEGYSVSREKKERFSLILESASTNQTSMYLCASSWASLAGNEQFFGPGTRLTVL.

This chain links TRBV16 with TRBJ1-5; 7 bases map to TRBD1. V trimming: 5 bases; J trimming: 2 bases; junction bases outside the gene matches: 9. The CDR3 has 16 amino acids. CDR1 KGHSY and CDR2 FQNENV come from the germline V gene. The CDR3 DNA reads TGTGCCAGCAGCGATCTACAGGGGCGAGGCAATCAGCCCCAGCATTTT. It is translated as CASSDLQGRGNQPQHF.

The V call is TRBV6-6, the J call TRBJ2-7; 12 nucleotides align to TRBD1. Germline trimming cut 4 bases from V and 4 bases from J; bases unmatched to any gene: 8. This CDR3 has 16 amino acids. Germline lookup yields CDR1 MNHNY and CDR2 SVGAGI (reference sequence). CDR3 region: CASSSPRDRGQYEQYF. CDR3 coding DNA: TGTGCCAGCAGTTCCCCCCGGGACAGGGGGCAGTACGAGCAGTACTTC.

This chain connects TRBV28 to TRBJ2-2; 8 bases are a match to TRBD1. Germline lookup yields CDR1 MDHEN and CDR2 SYDVKM. The junction had 6 bases not matched to a gene; V was cut back by 6 bases and J by 6 bases. The CDR3 contains 14 residues. CDR3 sequence reads: CASSTGQGAGELFF. In DNA, the CDR3 is TGTGCCAGCAGCACAGGACAGGGCGCCGGGGAGCTGTTTTTT.

The chain carries TRBV7-3 and TRBJ2-1, with 13 bases identical to TRBD2. The V segment lost 5 bases and the J segment 8 bases; nucleotides outside the gene matches: 15. CDR3 size: 18 residues. Germline V CDR1 and CDR2: SGHTA, FQGTGA. In DNA form, the CDR3 reads TGTGCCAGCAGCCCAGTCGTACTAGCGGGAGGGGGTGGAGATGAGCAGTTCTTC. It yields the protein CASSPVVLAGGGGDEQFF.

The CDR3 region has the DNA TGTGCCGGTAGAATGGACAGGGGTGCTGAAGCTTTCTTT. Amino acids: CAGRMDRGAEAFF. The chain couples TRBV7-9 to TRBJ1-1; 9 nucleotides align to TRBD1. The CDR3 runs 13 residues. V was pared by 11 bases and J by 6 bases, with 10 bases of the junction left unmatched. From germline, CDR1 is SEHNR and CDR2 FQNEAQ (reference sequence).

The chain has TRBV27 and TRBJ2-5; 8 bases align to TRBD2. CDR3 length equals 17 residues. V trimming: 5 bases; J trimming: 5 bases; junction bases outside the gene matches: 16. Germline lookup yields CDR1 MNHEY and CDR2 SMNVEV (reference sequence). The CDR3: CASSLGRRAGGSETQYF. CDR3 nucleotides: TGTGCCAGCAGTCTCGGAAGAAGGGCGGGAGGTAGTGAGACCCAGTACTTC.

Comments on this clone: Additional DNA sequences in this sample encode the identical CDR3. This chain links TRBV7-9 with TRBJ1-1; the match to TRBD1 covers 9 bases. V lost 1 base to trimming and J lost 1 base; unmatched junction nucleotides: 4. The CDR3 sequence is 16 residues long. Germline V CDR1 and CDR2: SEHNR, FQNEAQ (reference sequence). In DNA form, the CDR3 reads TGTGCCAGCAGCTTAGATCCGGGACAGGGGAACACTGAAGCTTTCTTT. As protein: CASSLDPGQGNTEAFF.

V is TRBV11-1 and J is TRBJ2-7, with D possibly matching TRBD2 (5 bases). The CDR3 is made up of 13 amino acids. V lost 3 bases, J lost 2 bases, and 8 bases lay in between. Germline lookup yields CDR1 SGHAT and CDR2 FQDESV (reference sequence). For the CDR3, the DNA is TGTGCCAGCAGCTTCGGAGCGGCCTACGAGCAGTACTTC. It codes for CASSFGAAYEQYF. The entire variable domain, with the rest obtained from reference TRBV11-1 and TRBJ2-7, is as follows: EAEVAQSPRYKITEKSQAVAFWCDPISGHATLYWYRQILGQGPELLVQFQDESVVDDSQLPKDRFSAERLKGVDSTLKIQPAELGDSAMYLCASSFGAAYEQYFGPGTRLTVT.

The V call is TRBV27, the J call TRBJ2-1; 9 nucleotides match TRBD1. CDR1 is MNHEY and CDR2 is SMNVEV in the germline V gene (reference sequence). The V and J ends lost 2 bases and 6 bases, in that order; junction bases with no gene match: 5. This CDR3 has 15 amino acids. This CDR3 is CASSLTGGVINEQFF. The DNA of the CDR3 is TGTGCCAGCAGTTTAACAGGGGGCGTCATCAATGAGCAGTTCTTC.

The rearrangement links TRBV18 to TRBJ1-2, with D perhaps TRBD1 (6 bases). V lost 4 bases, J lost 4 bases, and 10 bases lay in between. The CDR3 is made up of 13 amino acids. Germline-derived CDR1 and CDR2 are KGHSH and LQKENI. As DNA, the CDR3 is TGTGCCAGCTCACAGGACAGTATCTATGGCTACACCTTC. Translation gives CASSQDSIYGYTF.

This chain uses TRBV6-1 with TRBJ1-4; TRBD1 matches 10 bases. Germline V gene sequence: CDR1 MNHNS, CDR2 SASEGT. With 3 bases clipped from V and 8 bases from J, the junction kept 9 bases outside the gene matches. CDR3 length equals 16 residues. CDR3: CASSDGRDRGREKLFF. The CDR3 region has the DNA TGTGCCAGCAGTGATGGCCGGGACAGGGGCAGAGAAAAACTGTTTTTT.

The chain has TRBV27 and TRBJ1-1; unclear D gene. Germline V gene data show CDR1 as MNHEY and CDR2 as SMNVEV (reference sequence). The CDR3 length is 14 residues. With 5 bases removed from V and 1 base from J, the gap between germline ends came to 11 bases. CDR3 region: CASSLGLTNTEAFF. The DNA for the CDR3 is TGTGCCAGCAGTCTCGGACTGACGAACACTGAAGCTTTCTTT.

The chain recombines TRBV28 with TRBJ2-5; D unclear. This CDR3 comprises 14 residues. Germline CDR1 reads MDHEN; CDR2 reads SYDVKM. V was pared by 6 bases and J by 1 base, with 12 bases between. DNA of the CDR3: TGTGCCAGCAGCCCCTCAGGTATCCAAGAGACCCAGTACTTC. This translates into CASSPSGIQETQYF.

V and J are TRBV28 and TRBJ2-7; the D gene is possibly TRBD2 (5 bases). The CDR3 is made up of 14 amino acids. V shed 3 bases and J shed 0 bases, with 9 bases lying between them. Germline values: CDR1 MDHEN, CDR2 SYDVKM. The CDR3 spells CASSFRGSSYEQYF. In DNA, the CDR3 is TGTGCCAGCAGTTTTCGGGGTTCCTCCTACGAGCAGTACTTC.

The chain recombines TRBV19 with TRBJ1-2; a possible D gene is TRBD1 (5 bases). This CDR3 is 15 amino acids long. Trimming stripped 5 bases from V and 5 bases from J, with 18 bases between. CDR1 is LNHDA, CDR2 SQIVND, per germline (reference sequence). The CDR3 nucleotides are TGTGCCAGTAGTGCGGGACTCCTTAAGGGATATGGCTACACCTTC. Protein product: CASSAGLLKGYGYTF.

The CDR3 loop reads CASSPTATGWTEAFF. For the CDR3, the DNA is TGTGCCAGCAGCCCGACCGCGACAGGGTGGACTGAAGCTTTCTTT. This sequence joins TRBV7-3 and TRBJ1-1; the match to TRBD1 covers 7 bases. Germline V gene lookup returns CDR1 SGHTA and CDR2 FQGTGA. The CDR3 sequence is 15 residues long. Unmatched junction bases numbered 11, after V lost 5 bases and J lost 5 bases.

The V gene is TRBV18, the J gene TRBJ1-5; TRBD1 might be the D (5 bases). The length of the CDR3 is 15 residues. Trimming removed 3 bases at V and 4 bases at J, with 13 bases between. CDR1 and CDR2 (germline): KGHSH, LQKENI. CDR3 region: CASSPTGGMNQPQHF. In nucleotides, the CDR3 is TGTGCCAGCTCACCGACCGGGGGAATGAATCAGCCCCAGCATTTT. The variable domain in full, completed from reference TRBV18 and TRBJ1-5, reads NAGVMQNPRHLVRRRGQEARLRCSPMKGHSHVYWYRQLPEEGLKFMVYLQKENIIDESGMPKERFSAEFPKEGPSILRIQQVVRGDSAAYFCASSPTGGMNQPQHFGDGTRLSIL.

The rearrangement links TRBV29-1 to TRBJ2-5, with TRBD2 matching 7 bases. Germline trimming cut 8 bases from V and 2 bases from J; bases unmatched to any gene: 14. The CDR3 runs to 15 residues. Per germline, CDR1 SQVTM and CDR2 ANQGSEA. The CDR3 DNA follows: TGCAGCTTTGTGGGGGGGTCCGACTTACAAGAGACCCAGTACTTC. It encodes CSFVGGSDLQETQYF.

The chain couples TRBV19 to TRBJ1-1; the D gene is possibly TRBD1 (6 bases). Trimming removed 5 bases at V and 0 bases at J, with 13 bases between. Germline CDR1 is LNHDA and CDR2 is SQIVND (reference sequence). The CDR3 has 15 amino acids. The CDR3 region is CASSVLTGMNTEAFF. Here the CDR3 DNA reads TGTGCCAGTAGTGTTTTGACAGGCATGAACACTGAAGCTTTCTTT.

This chain joins TRBV21-1 and TRBJ1-3; TRBD1 was called by the table and not checked on the DNA. TRBV21-1 is a documented pseudogene. This CDR3 comprises 14 residues. Here the CDR3 DNA reads TGTGCCAGCAACCACAGGGACTCTGGAAACACCATATATTTT. The encoded protein is CASNHRDSGNTIYF.